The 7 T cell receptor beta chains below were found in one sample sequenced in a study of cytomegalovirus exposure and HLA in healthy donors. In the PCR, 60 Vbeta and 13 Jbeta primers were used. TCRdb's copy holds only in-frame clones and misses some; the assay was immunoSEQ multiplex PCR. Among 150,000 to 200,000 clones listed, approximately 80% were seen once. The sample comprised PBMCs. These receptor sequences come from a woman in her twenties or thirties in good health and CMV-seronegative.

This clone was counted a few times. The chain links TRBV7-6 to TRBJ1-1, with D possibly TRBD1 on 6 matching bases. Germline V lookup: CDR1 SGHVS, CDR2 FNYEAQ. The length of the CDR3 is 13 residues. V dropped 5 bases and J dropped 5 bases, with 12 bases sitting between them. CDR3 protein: CASSASGATEAFF. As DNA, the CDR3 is TGTGCCAGCAGCGCATCAGGGGCAACTGAAGCTTTCTTT.

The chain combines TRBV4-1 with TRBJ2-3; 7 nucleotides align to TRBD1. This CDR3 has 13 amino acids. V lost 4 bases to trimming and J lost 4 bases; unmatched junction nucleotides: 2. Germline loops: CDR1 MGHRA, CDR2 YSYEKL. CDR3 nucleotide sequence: TGCGCCAGCAGCCTCGGACAGGCAGATACGCAGTATTTT. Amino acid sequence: CASSLGQADTQYF.

This chain's CDR3 is CASSQVSFLYEQYF. The DNA of the CDR3 is TGTGCCAGCAGCCAAGTATCCTTTCTCTACGAGCAGTACTTC. The chain employs TRBV4-2 and TRBJ2-7; D gene uncertain. With 1 base removed from V and 3 bases from J, the gap between germline ends came to 10 bases. The CDR3 is made up of 14 amino acids. Germline loops: CDR1 LGHNA, CDR2 YNFKEQ.

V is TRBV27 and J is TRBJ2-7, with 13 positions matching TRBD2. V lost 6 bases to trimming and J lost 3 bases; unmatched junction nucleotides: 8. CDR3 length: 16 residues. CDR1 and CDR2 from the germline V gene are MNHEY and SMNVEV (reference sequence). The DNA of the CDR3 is TGTGCCAGCAGCCCCGGACTAGCGGGAGTCTTCTACGAGCAGTACTTC. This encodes CASSPGLAGVFYEQYF.

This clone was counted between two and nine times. The CDR3 protein is CAISEFTGASTDTQYF. In nucleotides, the CDR3 is TGTGCCATCAGTGAGTTCACAGGGGCTAGCACAGATACGCAGTATTTT. This chain connects TRBV10-3 to TRBJ2-3, with 7 nucleotides matching TRBD1. CDR3 length: 16 amino acids. CDR1 and CDR2 from the germline V gene are ENHRY and SYGVKD. Trimming took 1 base from V and 0 from J; bases not matched to a gene: 4.

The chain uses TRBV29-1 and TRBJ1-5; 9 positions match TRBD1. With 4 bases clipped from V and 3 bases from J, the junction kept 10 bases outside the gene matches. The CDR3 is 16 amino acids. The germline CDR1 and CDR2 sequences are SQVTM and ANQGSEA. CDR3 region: CSVVTGGAGNNQPQHF. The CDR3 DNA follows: TGCAGCGTTGTTACAGGGGGCGCGGGAAACAATCAGCCCCAGCATTTT.

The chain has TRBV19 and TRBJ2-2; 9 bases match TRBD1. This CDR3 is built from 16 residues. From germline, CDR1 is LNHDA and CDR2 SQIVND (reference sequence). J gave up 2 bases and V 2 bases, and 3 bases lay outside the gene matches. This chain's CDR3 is CASSINRGPNTGELFF. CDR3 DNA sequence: TGTGCCAGTAGTATAAACAGGGGGCCAAACACCGGGGAGCTGTTTTTT. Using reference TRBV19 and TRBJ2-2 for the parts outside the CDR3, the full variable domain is DGGITQSPKYLFRKEGQNVTLSCEQNLNHDAMYWYRQDPGQGLRLIYYSQIVNDFQKGDIAEGYSVSREKKESFPLTVTSAQKNPTAFYLCASSINRGPNTGELFFGEGSRLTVL.